This TCR beta chain is drawn from a study of T cells in Graves' hyperthyroidism and ophthalmopathy. Study conclusions and caveats: Researchers found most expanded thyroid clonotypes above 0.001 in blood as well.

This CDR3 spans 15 amino acids. Germline CDR1 LGHNA, CDR2 YSLEER. V shed 0 bases and J 7 bases; nucleotides not matched to a gene: 6. On the basis of clinical symptoms, serum thyroxine and TRAb, thyroid ultrasound and orbital computed tomography, diagnoses were made. This clonotype was detected only a few times. The antigen is unknown. Amplified TCR beta CDR3 regions came from RNA transcripts. An initial round of RT-PCR targeting the TCR CDR3 relied on the HTBI primer set. TCRdb passed the multiplex PCR reads through MiXCR, listing each CDR3 protein once. The sample shows fewer than 650,000 distinct CDR3 sequences, 14% of them seen only once.

Sequencing used blood. The chain is built from TRBV4-3 and TRBJ2-7, with 10 bases lining up with TRBD2. The TCR sequence derives from a woman aged 18-29 years with Graves' ophthalmopathy. CDR3 nucleotides: TGCGCCAGCAGCCAAGATCTAGCGGGAGTCGCGGAGCAGTACTTC. Residues: CASSQDLAGVAEQYF.